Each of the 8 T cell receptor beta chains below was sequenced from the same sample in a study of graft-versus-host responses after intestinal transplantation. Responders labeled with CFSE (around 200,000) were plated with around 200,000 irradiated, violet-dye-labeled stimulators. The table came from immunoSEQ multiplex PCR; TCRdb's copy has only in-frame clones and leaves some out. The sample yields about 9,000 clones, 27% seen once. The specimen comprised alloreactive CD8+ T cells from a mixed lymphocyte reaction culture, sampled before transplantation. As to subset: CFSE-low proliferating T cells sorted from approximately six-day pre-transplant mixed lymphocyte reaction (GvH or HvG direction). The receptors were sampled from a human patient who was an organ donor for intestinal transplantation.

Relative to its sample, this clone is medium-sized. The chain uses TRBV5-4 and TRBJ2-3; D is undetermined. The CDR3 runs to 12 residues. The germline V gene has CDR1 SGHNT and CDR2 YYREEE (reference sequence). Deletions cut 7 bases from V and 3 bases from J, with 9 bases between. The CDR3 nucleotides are TGTGCCAGCTCTTTTGGGACAGATACGCAGTATTTT. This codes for CASSFGTDTQYF.

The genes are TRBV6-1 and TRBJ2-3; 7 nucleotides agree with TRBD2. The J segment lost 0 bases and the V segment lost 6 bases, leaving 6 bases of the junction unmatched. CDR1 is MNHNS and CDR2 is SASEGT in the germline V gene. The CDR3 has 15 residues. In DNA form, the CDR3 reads TGTGCCAGCAGCCCAGGGACTATAAGCACAGATACGCAGTATTTT. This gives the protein CASSPGTISTDTQYF.

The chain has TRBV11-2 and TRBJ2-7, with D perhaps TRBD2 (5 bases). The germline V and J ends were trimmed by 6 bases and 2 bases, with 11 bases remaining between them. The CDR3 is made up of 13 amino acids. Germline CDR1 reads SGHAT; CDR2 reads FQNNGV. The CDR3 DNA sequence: TGTGCCAGCAGTTCTCTCGGGACCTACGAGCAGTACTTC. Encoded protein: CASSSLGTYEQYF. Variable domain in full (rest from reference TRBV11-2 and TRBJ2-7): EAGVAQSPRYKIIEKRQSVAFWCNPISGHATLYWYQQILGQGPKLLIQFQNNGVVDDSQLPKDRFSAERLKGVDSTLKIQPAKLEDSAVYLCASSSLGTYEQYFGPGTRLTVT.

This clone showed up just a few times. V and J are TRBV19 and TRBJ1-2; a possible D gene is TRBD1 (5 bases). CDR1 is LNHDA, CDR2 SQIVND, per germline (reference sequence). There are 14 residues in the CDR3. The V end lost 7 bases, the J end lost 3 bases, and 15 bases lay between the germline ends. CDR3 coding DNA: TGTGCCAGTACCCCGACAGAGTACTACTATGGCTACACCTTC. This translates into CASTPTEYYYGYTF.

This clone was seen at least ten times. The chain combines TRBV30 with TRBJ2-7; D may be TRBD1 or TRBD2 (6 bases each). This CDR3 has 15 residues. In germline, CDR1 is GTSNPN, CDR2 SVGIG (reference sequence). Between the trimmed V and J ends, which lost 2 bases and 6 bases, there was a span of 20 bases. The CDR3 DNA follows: TGTGCCTGGAGTCATTTTCGGGGGCCAGGGACCGAGCAGTACTTC. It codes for CAWSHFRGPGTEQYF.

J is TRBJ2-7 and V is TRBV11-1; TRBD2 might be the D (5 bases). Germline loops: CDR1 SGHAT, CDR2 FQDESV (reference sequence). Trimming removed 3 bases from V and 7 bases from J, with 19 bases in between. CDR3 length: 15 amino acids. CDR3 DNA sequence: TGTGCCAGCAGCTTTAGCCCTAGTAGCGTGGGTGAGCAGTACTTC. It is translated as CASSFSPSSVGEQYF. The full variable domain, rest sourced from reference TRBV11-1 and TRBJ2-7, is EAEVAQSPRYKITEKSQAVAFWCDPISGHATLYWYRQILGQGPELLVQFQDESVVDDSQLPKDRFSAERLKGVDSTLKIQPAELGDSAMYLCASSFSPSSVGEQYFGPGTRLTVT.

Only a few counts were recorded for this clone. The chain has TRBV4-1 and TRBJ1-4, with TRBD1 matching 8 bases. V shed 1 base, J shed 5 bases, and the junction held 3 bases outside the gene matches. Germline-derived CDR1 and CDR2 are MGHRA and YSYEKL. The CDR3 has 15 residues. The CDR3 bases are TGCGCCAGCAGCCAAGGGACAGGGTGGAATGAAAAACTGTTTTTT. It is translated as CASSQGTGWNEKLFF.

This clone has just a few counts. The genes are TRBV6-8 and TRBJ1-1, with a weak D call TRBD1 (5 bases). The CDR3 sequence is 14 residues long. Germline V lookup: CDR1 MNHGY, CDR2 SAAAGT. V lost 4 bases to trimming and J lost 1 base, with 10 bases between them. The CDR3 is CASSLVGQNTEAFF. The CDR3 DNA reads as TGTGCCAGCAGTTTGGTGGGGCAGAACACTGAAGCTTTCTTT.